This entry is about one T cell receptor (beta chain). The V and J ends lost 4 bases and 3 bases, in that order; junction bases with no gene match: 6. Germline values: CDR1 SGHRS, CDR2 YFSETQ. The CDR3 loop spans 14 amino acids. The sample is drawn from a study of identifying expanded T cells in peripheral blood. Clones were sequenced by immunoSEQ multiplex PCR, and TCRdb holds only the in-frame ones, with some missing. The sample yields about 81,000 clones, about 83% seen once. The chain links TRBV5-1 to TRBJ2-7; TRBD2 aligns across 8 bases. The TCR originated in a person between 18 and 75 years old in good health. Sequencing was done on a sample of blood. Here the CDR3 DNA reads TGCGCCAGCAGCAACTCCGGGACTAGCTACGAGCAGTACTTC. Its translation: CASSNSGTSYEQYF.